This is a list of T cell receptor beta chains from one sample in a study of OX40 agonist ivuxolimab in advanced cancers. TCRdb's copy holds only in-frame clones and misses some; the assay was immunoSEQ multiplex PCR. The sample shows about 76,000 clones, 65% to 90% of them seen only once. Here the sequenced sample was CD4+ or CD8+ T cells sorted from blood, taken in a trial of the OX40 agonist ivuxolimab. The receptors were sampled from an adult with an advanced solid tumor such as melanoma, head and neck, liver or kidney cancer. CDR3s include the opening cysteine and the closing phenylalanine or tryptophan. The D gene is left open where the match is weak.

TRBV10-3	TRBJ1-5	-	CAISNSNQPQHF
TRBV19	TRBJ2-4	-	CASSTIERLQYF
TRBV11-2	TRBJ2-5	TRBD2	CASSATSGGQGTQYF
TRBV4-3	TRBJ2-7	-	CASSQDRGAGEQYF
TRBV10-3	TRBJ2-1	-	CAIREGNSYNEQFF
TRBV6-1	TRBJ1-6	TRBD1	CASSVGGTGQAWTPLHF
TRBV11-2	TRBJ1-3	TRBD1	CASSLGTGRNTIYF
TRBV7-3	TRBJ2-7	-	CASSLGDGSYEQYF
TRBV7-3	TRBJ2-2	TRBD2	CASSLSTSASGELFF
TRBV13	TRBJ2-7	TRBD2	CASSLGTSGYEQYF
TRBV30	TRBJ2-7	-	CAWSGQIYEQYF
TRBV6-4	TRBJ1-5	-	CASSPQTNQPQHF
TRBV19	TRBJ1-2	TRBD1	CASTGQGRGTYGYTF
TRBV19	TRBJ2-7	-	CASSDPGGDVEQYF
TRBV7-9	TRBJ1-1	-	CASSRGRETEAFF
TRBV6-1	TRBJ2-1	TRBD1	CASRTGGSYNEQFF
TRBV9	TRBJ1-1	-	CASSKTGNTEAFF
TRBV15	TRBJ1-1	-	CATSRGGTSNTEAFF
TRBV5-5	TRBJ1-4	-	CASSLYVMRGTNEKLFF
TRBV9	TRBJ1-2	-	CASSPMEGDGYTF
TRBV12-5	TRBJ2-3	-	CASVTQGTFTDTQYF
TRBV10-2	TRBJ1-6	TRBD1	CASSEGGGQENSPLHF
TRBV14	TRBJ2-5	TRBD2	CASSQAGGETQYF
TRBV7-2	TRBJ2-4	TRBD2	CASSLGASGGLLAKNIQYF
TRBV25-1	TRBJ2-3	-	CASRTVTDTQYF
TRBV29-1	TRBJ1-1	-	CSVVGQTNTEAFF
TRBV7-2	TRBJ2-5	TRBD2	CASRGLAEETQYF
TRBV2	TRBJ2-2	TRBD1	CASSERTGGFETGELFF
TRBV18	TRBJ1-4	-	CASSPSGVEKLFF
TRBV2	TRBJ1-4	-	CASSLGGSREKLFF
TRBV6-1	TRBJ2-1	-	CASSEVWGVYNEQFF
TRBV6-1	TRBJ1-4	-	CASSEAVKKLFF
TRBV7-2	TRBJ2-3	TRBD2	CASSPASGASTDTQYF
TRBV7-3	TRBJ1-2	-	CASSPNQRGNGYTF